This TCR beta chain comes out of a study of T cells expressing NK-cell markers. About the research overall: HCMV seropositivity marked most of the eight sequenced donors; one was seronegative.

Each CDR3 protein gets one entry in TCRdb, which reprocessed the 5' RACE reads and gives no DNA. The sample includes hundreds of thousands of distinct CDR3 sequences. The CDR3 consists of 14 residues. The germline V gene encodes CDR1 MDHEN and CDR2 SYDVKM. Sequencing was performed on blood T cells: a sorted CD56 or NKG2C T cell subset, CD4+ or CD8+ T cells, or bulk PBMC T cells (not recorded which). This sequence joins TRBV28 and TRBJ2-2. This sequence originates from a woman between 18 and 70 years old in good health. The CDR3 loop reads CASSSSGYTGELFF.